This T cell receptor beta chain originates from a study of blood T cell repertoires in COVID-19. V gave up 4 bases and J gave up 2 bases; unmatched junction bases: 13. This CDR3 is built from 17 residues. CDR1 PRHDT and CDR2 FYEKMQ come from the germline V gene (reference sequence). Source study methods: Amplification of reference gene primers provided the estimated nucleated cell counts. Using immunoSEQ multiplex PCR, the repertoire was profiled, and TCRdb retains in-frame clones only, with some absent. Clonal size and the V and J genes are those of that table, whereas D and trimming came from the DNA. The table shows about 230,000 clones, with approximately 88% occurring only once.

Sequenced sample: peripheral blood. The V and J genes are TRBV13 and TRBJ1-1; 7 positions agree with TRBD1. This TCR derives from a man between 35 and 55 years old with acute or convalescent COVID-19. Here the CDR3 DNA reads TGTGCCAGCAGCTCCCTCCGAAAGACAGGGAGAAACACTGAAGCTTTCTTT. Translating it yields CASSSLRKTGRNTEAFF.